These 9 T cell receptor beta chains originate from one sample sequenced in a study of blood T cell repertoires in COVID-19. The method was immunoSEQ multiplex PCR; TCRdb's version includes in-frame clones alone and lacks a portion of them. The data contain about 190,000 clones, roughly 73% of them seen just once; the ten biggest clones take up approximately 3%. Sequenced material: peripheral blood. These receptors were obtained from a woman aged 80 or over with active or convalescent COVID-19.

The rearrangement joins TRBV5-1 to TRBJ2-7, with TRBD1 identical over 8 bases. CDR1 and CDR2 (germline): SGHRS, YFSETQ. The CDR3 runs to 14 residues. V lost 4 bases, J lost 5 bases, and 8 bases stayed unmatched. CDR3 protein: CASSQDRDTHEQYF. CDR3 nucleotides: TGCGCCAGCAGCCAGGACAGGGACACTCACGAGCAGTACTTC.

The rearrangement uses TRBV28 and TRBJ1-2; D perhaps matches TRBD1 (5 bases). Trimming pared 6 bases from V and 2 bases from J, leaving 10 bases between. The length of the CDR3 is 13 residues. Germline CDR1 MDHEN, CDR2 SYDVKM. CDR3 sequence reads: CASRPGGNYGYTF. The CDR3 DNA reads as TGTGCCAGCAGGCCCGGGGGGAACTATGGCTACACCTTC.

The chain combines TRBV5-1 with TRBJ1-6, with 9 positions matching TRBD1. The CDR3 totals 16 residues. The V segment lost 0 bases and the J segment 7 bases; nucleotides outside the gene matches: 5. Germline CDR1 and CDR2: SGHRS and YFSETQ. This CDR3 reads CASSLDLTGGNSPLHF. In DNA form, the CDR3 reads TGCGCCAGCAGCTTGGATTTAACAGGGGGCAATTCACCCCTCCACTTT.

This chain uses TRBV12-2 with TRBJ2-7; the D call TRBD1 from the table was never checked on the DNA. TRBV12-2 is assigned pseudogene status. The CDR3 has 17 amino acids. This CDR3 is CASRFYLGTGLSYEQYF. As DNA, the CDR3 is TGTGCAAGTCGCTTCTACCTCGGGACAGGTCTTTCCTACGAGCAGTACTTC.

V usage is TRBV9 and J usage is TRBJ2-2, with TRBD2 matching over 9 bases. Per the germline V gene, CDR1 is SGDLS and CDR2 is YYNGEE. V lost 0 bases, J lost 1 base, and 7 bases stayed unmatched. The CDR3 is 18 amino acids. CDR3 coding DNA: TGTGCCAGCAGCGTAGTAGGAGCGGGGGGAAGGAACACCGGGGAGCTGTTTTTT. This encodes CASSVVGAGGRNTGELFF.

This clone was observed a handful of times. J is TRBJ2-7 and V is TRBV3-1 (or the pseudogene TRBV3-2), with D possibly matching TRBD2 (7 bases). There are 13 residues in the CDR3. The V gene lost 3 bases and the J gene lost 5 bases, with 11 bases spanning the gap. CDR1 LGHDT and CDR2 YNNKEL come from the germline V gene (reference sequence). CDR3 in amino acids: CASSQGGANEQYF. The CDR3 DNA sequence: TGTGCCAGCAGCCAGGGGGGGGCCAACGAGCAGTACTTC.

The chain carries TRBV5-8 and TRBJ1-5, with D unresolved. Germline V gene data show CDR1 as SGHTS and CDR2 as YDEGEE. The V gene lost 0 bases and the J gene lost 6 bases, with 7 bases spanning the gap. This CDR3 has 13 residues. The CDR3 nucleotides are TGTGCCAGCAGCTTGGTTGGCGGTCAGCCCCAGCATTTT. It is translated as CASSLVGGQPQHF.

This clone appeared a single time. The chain joins TRBV24-1 to TRBJ2-3; 11 bases match TRBD2. This CDR3 comprises 17 residues. V trimming: 4 bases; J trimming: 8 bases; junction bases outside the gene matches: 13. CDR1 KGHDR and CDR2 SFDVKD come from the germline V gene. In DNA form, the CDR3 reads TGTGCCACCAGTGAACCCACTAGCGGGGGTTATAAGGGTACGCAGTATTTT. Protein sequence: CATSEPTSGGYKGTQYF.

The rearrangement links TRBV7-9 to TRBJ1-4, with D possibly matching TRBD1 (5 bases). The CDR3 spans 15 residues. Trimming shortened V by 4 bases and J by 7 bases, and 16 bases separated the two germline ends. Germline CDR1 reads SEHNR; CDR2 reads FQNEAQ (reference sequence). CDR3: CASSSLAGGSEKLFF. CDR3 nucleotide sequence: TGTGCCAGCAGCTCCCTTGCGGGGGGGAGTGAAAAACTGTTTTTT. Full variable domain (remainder filled in from reference TRBV7-9 and TRBJ1-4): DTGVSQNPRHKITKRGQNVTFRCDPISEHNRLYWYRQTLGQGPEFLTYFQNEAQLEKSRLLSDRFSAERPKGSFSTLEIQRTEQGDSAMYLCASSSLAGGSEKLFFGSGTQLSVL.